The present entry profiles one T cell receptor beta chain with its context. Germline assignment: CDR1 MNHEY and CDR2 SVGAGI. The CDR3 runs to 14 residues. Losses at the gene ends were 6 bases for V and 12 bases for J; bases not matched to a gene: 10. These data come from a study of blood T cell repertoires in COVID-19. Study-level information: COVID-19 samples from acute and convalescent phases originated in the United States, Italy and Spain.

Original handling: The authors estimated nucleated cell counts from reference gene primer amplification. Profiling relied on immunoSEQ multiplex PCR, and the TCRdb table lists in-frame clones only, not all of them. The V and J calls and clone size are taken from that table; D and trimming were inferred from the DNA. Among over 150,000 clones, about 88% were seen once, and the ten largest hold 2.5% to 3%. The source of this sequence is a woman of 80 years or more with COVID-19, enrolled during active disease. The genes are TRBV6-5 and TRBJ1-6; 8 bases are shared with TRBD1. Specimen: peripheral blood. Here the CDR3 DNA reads TGTGCCAGCAGGGGGACAGGAGACGGTAAACCCCTCCACTTT. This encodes CASRGTGDGKPLHF.